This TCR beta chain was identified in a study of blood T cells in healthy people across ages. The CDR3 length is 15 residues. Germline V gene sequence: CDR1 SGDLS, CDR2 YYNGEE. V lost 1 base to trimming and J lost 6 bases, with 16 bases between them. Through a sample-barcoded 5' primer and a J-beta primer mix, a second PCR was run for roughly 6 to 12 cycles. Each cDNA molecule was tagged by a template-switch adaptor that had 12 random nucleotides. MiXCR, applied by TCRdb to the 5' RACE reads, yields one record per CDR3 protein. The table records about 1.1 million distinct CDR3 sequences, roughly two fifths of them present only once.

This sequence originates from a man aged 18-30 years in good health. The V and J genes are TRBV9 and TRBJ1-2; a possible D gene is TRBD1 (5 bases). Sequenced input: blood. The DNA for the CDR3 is TGTGCCAGCAGCGTATTGGGCAGGGAAGTTGATGGCTACACCTTC. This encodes CASSVLGREVDGYTF.